Below are 15 T cell receptor beta chains sequenced from a single sample in a study of blood T cell repertoires in COVID-19. Measured with immunoSEQ multiplex PCR; TCRdb has only the in-frame clones, and not every one. The sample holds approximately 440,000 clones, around 91% seen once. The sequencing sample was made of PBMCs or T cells enriched from blood (not recorded which). The source of these receptors is a man aged 18 to 29 who had recovered from COVID-19.

The V and J genes are TRBV3-1 (or the pseudogene TRBV3-2) and TRBJ2-7, with D possibly being TRBD1 (5 bases). The CDR3 is 13 residues long. Germline V gene sequence: CDR1 LGHDT, CDR2 YNNKEL (reference sequence). The germline V and J ends were trimmed by 1 base and 5 bases, with 9 bases remaining between them. CDR3 coding DNA: TGTGCCAGCAGCCAAGGACAGCCCCACGAGCAGTACTTC. It specifies CASSQGQPHEQYF.

The chain has TRBV9 and TRBJ1-3; weak D call: TRBD1 (6 bases). Germline CDR1 and CDR2: SGDLS and YYNGEE. The CDR3 is 14 amino acids. Trimming shortened V by 2 bases and J by 1 base, and 7 bases separated the two germline ends. CDR3 nucleotides: TGTGCCAGCAGCGTTGGGACATCTGGAAACACCATATATTTT. Its translation: CASSVGTSGNTIYF.

The rearrangement joins TRBV27 to TRBJ2-1, with TRBD2 matching over 10 bases. Losses at the gene ends were 8 bases for V and 9 bases for J; bases not matched to a gene: 13. Germline CDR1 and CDR2: MNHEY and SMNVEV (reference sequence). The CDR3 runs to 15 residues. The CDR3 DNA reads TGTGCCAGCGCCCCCCCGCTAGCGGGAGCCGTTGAGCAGTTCTTC. It encodes CASAPPLAGAVEQFF.

As for this clone: At one boundary the junction diverges from the germline segment, which might be a read error. The V call is TRBV18, the J call TRBJ1-2; no clear D gene. There are 15 residues in the CDR3. Looked up from germline, CDR1 is KGHSH and CDR2 is LQKENI. The chain's CDR3 is CASSPDLFPKYGYTF. The DNA for the CDR3 is TGTGCCAGCTCACCAGATCTCTTTCCTAAATATGGCTACACCTTC.

The table lists this clone with a count of one. The chain combines TRBV11-2 with TRBJ1-5; D ambiguous. CDR1 SGHAT and CDR2 FQNNGV come from the germline V gene. This CDR3 comprises 13 residues. V lost 2 bases and J 4 bases, leaving 6 bases between the germline ends. The CDR3 loop reads CASSLRENQPQHF. For the CDR3, the DNA is TGTGCCAGCAGCTTACGAGAAAATCAGCCCCAGCATTTT.

V gene TRBV27 combines with J gene TRBJ2-6, with 8 positions matching TRBD2. J gave up 0 bases and V 4 bases, and 8 bases lay outside the gene matches. CDR3 length equals 18 residues. Per germline, CDR1 MNHEY and CDR2 SMNVEV (reference sequence). The CDR3 DNA reads TGTGCCAGCAGTTCCCGGGGGGGGTTGACCTCTGGGGCCAACGTCCTGACTTTC. Encoded protein: CASSSRGGLTSGANVLTF.

The chain links TRBV3-1 (or the pseudogene TRBV3-2) to TRBJ1-2, with 7 bases that match TRBD1. The CDR3 is made up of 15 amino acids. Germline CDR1 reads LGHDT; CDR2 reads YNNKEL (reference sequence). V lost 4 bases and J lost 5; bases outside the gene matches: 10. CDR3 sequence: CASSLAPDREYGYTF. The DNA of the CDR3 is TGTGCCAGCAGCCTGGCCCCCGACAGGGAATATGGCTACACCTTC.

This clone was found once. V is TRBV19 and J is TRBJ2-3, with D perhaps TRBD2 (6 bases). From germline, CDR1 is LNHDA and CDR2 SQIVND (reference sequence). This CDR3 spans 13 amino acids. V was shortened by 5 bases and J by 5 bases, with 11 bases between the two germline ends. The CDR3 loop is CASSWREGDTQYF. In DNA form, the CDR3 reads TGTGCCAGTAGTTGGCGGGAAGGAGATACGCAGTATTTT. The variable domain in full, completed from reference TRBV19 and TRBJ2-3, reads DGGITQSPKYLFRKEGQNVTLSCEQNLNHDAMYWYRQDPGQGLRLIYYSQIVNDFQKGDIAEGYSVSREKKESFPLTVTSAQKNPTAFYLCASSWREGDTQYFGPGTRLTVL.

This clone has a handful of counts. V and J are TRBV5-1 and TRBJ2-7; 7 bases agree with TRBD2. CDR1 is SGHRS and CDR2 is YFSETQ in the germline V gene. Unmatched junction bases numbered 5, after V lost 1 base and J lost 7 bases. There are 13 residues in the CDR3. The CDR3: CASSLILAEEQYF. CDR3 coding DNA: TGCGCCAGCAGCTTGATCCTAGCGGAGGAGCAGTACTTC.

The chain carries TRBV7-9 and TRBJ1-1, with D uncertain. CDR1 is SEHNR and CDR2 is FQNEAQ in the germline V gene (reference sequence). The V end was cut by 4 bases, the J end by 3 bases, with 15 bases between. This CDR3 contains 15 residues. CDR3 sequence (DNA): TGTGCCAGCAGCTCAAACGGGAGGGTGGACACTGAAGCTTTCTTT. This translates into CASSSNGRVDTEAFF.

The chain uses TRBV19 and TRBJ1-5; no firm D call. The ends were cut back, 5 bases at V and 9 bases at J, with 11 bases in the middle. CDR3 length: 12 amino acids. Per germline, CDR1 LNHDA and CDR2 SQIVND (reference sequence). CDR3: CASSAGRGPQHF. CDR3 sequence (DNA): TGTGCCAGTAGTGCAGGCCGGGGGCCCCAGCATTTT.

The chain combines TRBV4-2 with TRBJ1-2, with unresolved D. The CDR3 runs 13 residues. Germline V gene data show CDR1 as LGHNA and CDR2 as YNFKEQ. V lost 0 bases to trimming and J lost 8 bases, with 10 bases between them. Here the CDR3 reads CASSQDFNSGYTF. The DNA of the CDR3 is TGTGCCAGCAGCCAAGATTTCAACTCCGGCTACACCTTC.

The rearrangement links TRBV2 to TRBJ2-1, with 8 positions matching TRBD2. The V gene end was trimmed by 7 bases and the J gene end by 7 bases; junction bases not matched to a gene: 3. The length of the CDR3 is 12 residues. CDR1 SNHLY and CDR2 FYNNEI come from the germline V gene. Written as DNA, the CDR3 is TGTGCCAGCACGGGGGGGCTTAATGAGCAGTTCTTC. It translates to CASTGGLNEQFF.

The V call is TRBV12-2, the J call TRBJ2-4; the table assigns TRBD1, which was not confirmed against the DNA. TRBV12-2 is reported as a pseudogene. There are 16 residues in the CDR3. The CDR3 here is CASRFRGGWAKNIQYF. DNA of the CDR3: TGTGCAAGTCGCTTCAGGGGTGGGTGGGCCAAAAACATTCAGTACTTC.

The genes are TRBV27 and TRBJ2-1; 7 bases are shared with TRBD2. The junction had 6 bases not matched to a gene; V was cut back by 0 bases and J by 4 bases. CDR3 length equals 16 residues. From germline, CDR1 is MNHEY and CDR2 SMNVEV (reference sequence). The CDR3 reads CASSLSFLAEYNEQFF. CDR3 nucleotide sequence: TGTGCCAGCAGTTTATCCTTCCTAGCGGAGTACAATGAGCAGTTCTTC.